These 27 T cell receptor beta chains came from one sample sequenced in a study of PD-1 blockade in classical Hodgkin lymphoma. The time point is: cycle 4 day 1 (C4D1), after more than 5 weeks of nivolumab. Every single patient, without exception, relapsed after autologous stem cell transplantation, and brentuximab vedotin exposure varied. TCRdb's table, derived via immunoSEQ multiplex PCR, lists solely in-frame clones and lacks some. The repertoire includes 90,000 to 100,000 clones, just under 80% of them detected once, and over 7.5% sits in the top ten. Sample: peripheral blood mononuclear cells (PBMCs), taken before the fourth cycle of nivolumab. These receptors all come from a human donor with classical Hodgkin lymphoma.

This clone was picked up one time. The CDR3 coding sequence is TGTGCCAGCAGTGTATTAGCGAGAAATGAGCAGTTCTTC. Translated, it gives CASSVLARNEQFF. V and J are TRBV25-1 and TRBJ2-1, with D tentatively TRBD2 (5 bases). The CDR3 spans 13 residues. Germline V gives CDR1 MGHDK, CDR2 SYGVNS. V was pared by 4 bases and J by 7 bases, with 11 bases between.

As DNA, the CDR3 is TGTGCCAGCTCACCACTAGCTAGCACAGATACGCAGTATTTT. Its translation is CASSPLASTDTQYF. The V gene is TRBV18, the J gene TRBJ2-3; no clear D. The CDR3 is 14 amino acids. CDR1 and CDR2 (germline): KGHSH, LQKENI. V lost 1 base and J 0 bases, leaving 5 bases between the germline ends.

The rearrangement joins TRBV29-1 to TRBJ2-3; TRBD2 matches at 12 bases. J was trimmed by 5 bases and V by 5 bases; bases with no gene match: 8. Germline V gene sequence: CDR1 SQVTM, CDR2 ANQGSEA. The CDR3 covers 15 residues. CDR3 sequence (DNA): TGCAGCGTTCTTAGACTAGCGGGAGTGGGAGATACGCAGTATTTT. This translates into CSVLRLAGVGDTQYF.

The chain joins TRBV7-9 to TRBJ1-4; 9 bases line up with TRBD1. The V gene's germline CDR1 is SEHNR and CDR2 FQNEAQ (reference sequence). Unmatched junction bases numbered 11, after V lost 4 bases and J lost 8 bases. This CDR3 region has 16 residues. CDR3 sequence (DNA): TGTGCCAGCAGCTCCCGAGCGGGACAGGGAAGAGAAAAACTGTTTTTT. This encodes CASSSRAGQGREKLFF.

V usage is TRBV19 and J usage is TRBJ1-2; TRBD1 agrees at 7 bases. The CDR3 length is 15 residues. V gave up 6 bases and J gave up 7 bases; unmatched junction bases: 14. Germline loops: CDR1 LNHDA, CDR2 SQIVND (reference sequence). The CDR3 spells CASSPSIGTASGYTF. CDR3 DNA sequence: TGTGCCAGTAGCCCGTCGATTGGGACAGCATCTGGCTACACCTTC.

The gene calls are TRBV6-1 and TRBJ1-2; 7 nucleotides match TRBD1. The CDR3 consists of 16 residues. Germline V gene lookup returns CDR1 MNHNS and CDR2 SASEGT. Trimming at V came to 2 bases and at J to 4 bases, leaving 10 bases not matched to a gene. The CDR3 protein is CASSEREGAQIYGYTF. The CDR3 nucleotides are TGTGCCAGCAGTGAACGGGAGGGGGCCCAGATCTATGGCTACACCTTC.

The chain joins TRBV5-6 to TRBJ2-7; 9 bases are a match to TRBD2. Germline V gives CDR1 SGHDT, CDR2 YYEEEE. This CDR3 region has 15 residues. Trimming cost V 5 bases and J 2 bases; bases outside gene matches: 8. In DNA form, the CDR3 reads TGTGCCAGCAGTCGACTAGCGGTACTAGCCTACGAGCAGTACTTC. Amino acid sequence: CASSRLAVLAYEQYF.

This clone came up a few times. The chain joins TRBV7-2 to TRBJ1-2; TRBD1 might be the D (6 bases). Germline-derived CDR1 and CDR2 are SGHTA and FQGNSA. The CDR3 loop spans 13 amino acids. Trimming shortened V by 3 bases and J by 2 bases, and 7 bases separated the two germline ends. The CDR3 is CASSLRGNYGYTF. The CDR3 DNA reads as TGTGCCAGCAGCTTGAGGGGGAACTATGGCTACACCTTC.

This chain connects TRBV19 to TRBJ1-5; 7 bases map to TRBD1. This CDR3 contains 17 residues. Germline CDR1 is LNHDA and CDR2 is SQIVND (reference sequence). V lost 4 bases and J lost 0; bases outside the gene matches: 9. CDR3 in DNA: TGTGCCAGTAGTAGACAGGGTCCAGGGGGTAGCAATCAGCCCCAGCATTTT. Translation: CASSRQGPGGSNQPQHF.

A few counts support this clone. The chain employs TRBV5-1 and TRBJ2-2, with D uncertain. This CDR3 has 15 residues. Germline values: CDR1 SGHRS, CDR2 YFSETQ. The germline V and J ends were trimmed by 0 bases and 4 bases, with 10 bases remaining between them. The CDR3 nucleotides are TGCGCCAGCAGCTTGGGGGATGCGAGCACCGGGGAGCTGTTTTTT. This encodes CASSLGDASTGELFF.

The V gene is TRBV29-1, the J gene TRBJ2-1; D might be TRBD1 (5 bases). CDR3 length: 13 amino acids. V lost 3 bases and J lost 4, with 10 bases in between. CDR1 is SQVTM and CDR2 is ANQGSEA in the germline V gene. The CDR3 sequence: CSVEGLPYNEQFF. The CDR3 DNA reads TGCAGCGTTGAGGGGCTCCCATACAATGAGCAGTTCTTC.

The chain couples TRBV15 to TRBJ2-7; D is possibly TRBD1 or TRBD2 (6 bases each). The CDR3 extends over 18 amino acids. CDR1 and CDR2 (germline): LNHNV, YYDKDF (reference sequence). V lost 5 bases and J 6 bases, leaving 29 bases between the germline ends. This CDR3 is CATSVGGRRIGIRGEQYF. The DNA of the CDR3 is TGTGCCACCAGCGTCGGGGGCAGGCGGATAGGAATACGGGGCGAGCAGTACTTC.

This rearrangement joins TRBV11-2 to TRBJ2-7, with 8 bases lining up with TRBD2. V gave up 5 bases and J gave up 3 bases; unmatched junction bases: 15. The germline CDR1 and CDR2 sequences are SGHAT and FQNNGV. The CDR3 loop spans 17 amino acids. The CDR3 here is CASSKFASGGNGYEQYF. The DNA for the CDR3 is TGTGCCAGCAGCAAATTCGCCAGCGGGGGTAACGGCTACGAGCAGTACTTC.

CDR3 loop: CASRQGYATQYF. The CDR3 DNA sequence: TGTGCCAGCAGACAGGGCTACGCGACCCAGTACTTC. The chain employs TRBV7-2 and TRBJ2-5; D is perhaps TRBD1 (6 bases). Germline loops: CDR1 SGHTA, CDR2 FQGNSA. Trimming left V 6 bases short and J 7 bases short, with 12 bases between. The CDR3 totals 12 residues.

The chain links TRBV7-9 to TRBJ1-2; 8 bases fit TRBD1. The length of the CDR3 is 16 residues. Germline assignment: CDR1 SEHNR and CDR2 FQNEAQ (reference sequence). After removal of 2 bases from V and 7 bases from J, the junction contained 12 bases not matched to a gene. CDR3 loop: CASSLSSSDRALGYTF. CDR3 coding DNA: TGTGCCAGCAGCTTATCGAGTTCGGACAGGGCCCTTGGCTACACCTTC.

The CDR3 DNA reads TGTGCCAGCAGCTCGGACAGGGTTAACACTGAAGCTTTCTTT. Translated, it gives CASSSDRVNTEAFF. The chain has TRBV7-2 and TRBJ1-1, with 8 bases that match TRBD1. The J segment lost 2 bases and the V segment lost 4 bases, leaving 3 bases of the junction unmatched. Germline V gives CDR1 SGHTA, CDR2 FQGNSA. The length of the CDR3 is 14 residues.

The genes are TRBV19 and TRBJ1-5; D is unclear. The length of the CDR3 is 14 residues. Per germline, CDR1 LNHDA and CDR2 SQIVND (reference sequence). Trimming pared 6 bases from V and 9 bases from J, leaving 18 bases between. CDR3 bases: TGTGCCAGTAGCAAGAGTGTGGAGAGTGGGCCCCAGCATTTT. Protein: CASSKSVESGPQHF.

The chain joins TRBV11-3 to TRBJ2-5; the D gene is possibly TRBD2 (5 bases). Germline V gene sequence: CDR1 SGHNT, CDR2 YENEEA. The germline V and J ends were trimmed by 1 base and 5 bases, with 11 bases remaining between them. The CDR3 is 14 amino acids. CDR3 nucleotide sequence: TGTGCCAGCAGCTTAGTCGCGGGCTCTGAGACCCAGTACTTC. Its translation is CASSLVAGSETQYF.

CDR3 sequence: CASSLGQPSTNEKLFF. The CDR3 bases are TGCGCCAGCAGCTTGGGACAGCCATCAACTAATGAAAAACTGTTTTTT. The chain carries TRBV5-1 and TRBJ1-4; TRBD1 might be the D (5 bases). The CDR3 loop spans 16 amino acids. Trimming removed 0 bases from V and 0 bases from J, with 9 bases in between. The germline CDR1 and CDR2 sequences are SGHRS and YFSETQ.

The CDR3 here is CASSLGLSQETQYF. The DNA for the CDR3 is TGTGCCAGCAGTTTGGGACTGTCACAAGAGACCCAGTACTTC. The V call is TRBV7-9, the J call TRBJ2-5, with a weak D call TRBD2 (6 bases). Trimming pared 6 bases from V and 2 bases from J, leaving 13 bases between. The germline V gene encodes CDR1 SEHNR and CDR2 FQNEAQ (reference sequence). The CDR3 runs to 14 residues.

The V call is TRBV6-4, the J call TRBJ1-4; tentatively, D is TRBD1 (5 bases). V lost 6 bases, J lost 4 bases, and 12 bases lay in between. The CDR3 has 14 residues. CDR1 is MRHNA, CDR2 SNTAGT, per germline. CDR3: CASRRGRLNEKLFF. Here the CDR3 DNA reads TGTGCCAGCAGGAGGGGACGGCTTAATGAAAAACTGTTTTTT.

This clone appeared a single time. The V gene is TRBV19, the J gene TRBJ1-5; D uncertain. V was clipped by 0 bases and J by 4 bases, with 13 bases between them. CDR3 size: 16 residues. The V gene's germline CDR1 is LNHDA and CDR2 SQIVND (reference sequence). The CDR3 is CASSIDGNSWNQPQHF. In DNA, the CDR3 is TGTGCCAGTAGTATAGACGGAAACAGTTGGAATCAGCCCCAGCATTTT.

This sequence joins TRBV21-1 and TRBJ2-2; TRBD1 is the table's D call and was not checked against the DNA. TRBV21-1 is a recognized pseudogene. This CDR3 contains 18 residues. The CDR3 DNA reads as TGTGCCAGCAGCAAATGGCACCCGACAGGGGCAATAACCGGGGAGCTGTTTTTT. Its protein is CASSKWHPTGAITGELFF.

This clone appeared once. The rearrangement uses TRBV11-2 and TRBJ1-1; D remains ambiguous. Germline CDR1 is SGHAT and CDR2 is FQNNGV. The germline V and J ends were trimmed by 5 bases and 3 bases, with 4 bases remaining between them. CDR3 size: 11 residues. CDR3 sequence reads: CASSGYTEAFF. CDR3 in DNA: TGTGCCAGCAGCGGCTACACTGAAGCTTTCTTT.

V and J are TRBV23-1 and TRBJ1-4; no clear D. TRBV23-1 is marked as an open reading frame, function uncertain. The CDR3 is made up of 14 amino acids. Trimming cost V 0 bases and J 4 bases, with 6 bases left between them. CDR3 bases: TGCGCCAGCAGTCAATCAGGCTTTAATGAAAAACTGTTTTTT. As protein: CASSQSGFNEKLFF.

The chain employs TRBV19 and TRBJ2-1, with 7 nucleotides matching TRBD2. The CDR3 contains 14 residues. Per germline, CDR1 LNHDA and CDR2 SQIVND (reference sequence). The V segment lost 4 bases and the J segment 7 bases; nucleotides outside the gene matches: 7. The CDR3 loop reads CASSTWEGGNEQFF. Written as DNA, the CDR3 is TGTGCCAGTAGTACCTGGGAGGGAGGGAATGAGCAGTTCTTC.

The chain employs TRBV4-3 and TRBJ2-5; TRBD2 is a possible D gene (6 bases). V lost 1 base, J lost 9 bases, and 12 bases lay in between. Germline V gene sequence: CDR1 LGHNA, CDR2 YSLEER. CDR3 length: 13 amino acids. The CDR3 DNA follows: TGCGCCAGCAGCCAAGTGATGGGGGAGGCCCAGTACTTC. Translated: CASSQVMGEAQYF.